The 15 T cell receptor beta chains in this list originate from one sample, sequenced in a study of blood T cell repertoires in COVID-19. The method was immunoSEQ multiplex PCR; TCRdb's version includes in-frame clones alone and lacks a portion of them. Of 50,000 to 75,000 clones detected, around 87% appear once; the ten largest clones hold around 6.3%. The sample taken for sequencing was peripheral blood. All receptors derive from a man in his fifties or sixties with acute or convalescent COVID-19.

This rearrangement joins TRBV5-1 to TRBJ2-7, with 11 bases matching TRBD2. Germline V CDR1 and CDR2: SGHRS, YFSETQ. V trimming: 4 bases; J trimming: 1 base; junction bases outside the gene matches: 7. CDR3 size: 16 residues. The CDR3 DNA follows: TGCGCCAGCAGCCCCTCTAGCGGGGGGCAGTCCTACGAGCAGTACTTC. This gives the protein CASSPSSGGQSYEQYF.

The V call is TRBV19, the J call TRBJ1-5; the D is unclear. Germline lookup yields CDR1 LNHDA and CDR2 SQIVND (reference sequence). The CDR3 has 11 residues. V was pared by 6 bases and J by 9 bases, with 9 bases between. This CDR3 is CASSHGGPQHF. CDR3 nucleotide sequence: TGTGCCAGTAGCCACGGAGGGCCCCAGCATTTT.

The table lists this clone with a count of one. V gene TRBV10-3 combines with J gene TRBJ2-3, with 12 bases identical to TRBD2. The CDR3 is made up of 13 amino acids. CDR1 ENHRY and CDR2 SYGVKD come from the germline V gene. The V and J ends lost 10 bases and 8 bases, in that order; junction bases with no gene match: 7. The CDR3 region has the DNA TGTGCCACCTTTCTAGCGGGGGGGTCTACGCAGTATTTT. Translation gives CATFLAGGSTQYF.

J is TRBJ1-1 and V is TRBV29-1; a weak D match, TRBD1 (5 bases). The V end lost 4 bases, the J end lost 3 bases, and 6 bases lay between the germline ends. The CDR3 is 11 amino acids. The V gene's germline CDR1 is SQVTM and CDR2 ANQGSEA. CDR3 DNA sequence: TGCAGCGTTGCAGGGCACACTGAAGCTTTCTTT. Residues: CSVAGHTEAFF.

The chain links TRBV6-6 to TRBJ1-6, with 12 bases lining up with TRBD1. CDR3 length: 20 amino acids. With 5 bases clipped from V and 5 bases from J, the junction kept 16 bases outside the gene matches. Germline lookup yields CDR1 MNHNY and CDR2 SVGAGI (reference sequence). CDR3 in amino acids: CASSHTLRDRGRWDNSPLHF. In DNA, the CDR3 is TGTGCCAGCAGTCATACTCTACGGGACAGGGGGCGATGGGATAATTCACCCCTCCACTTT.

The rearrangement uses TRBV14 and TRBJ2-5, with TRBD1 identical over 10 bases. After removal of 4 bases from V and 0 bases from J, the junction contained 5 bases not matched to a gene. CDR1 and CDR2 (germline): SGHDN, FVKESK. The CDR3 contains 16 residues. CDR3 nucleotide sequence: TGTGCCAGCAGCCCAACGGGACAGGGGCACCAAGAGACCCAGTACTTC. It encodes CASSPTGQGHQETQYF.

This clone was detected a few times. V and J are TRBV7-8 and TRBJ1-6, with D perhaps TRBD1 (5 bases). This CDR3 comprises 16 residues. CDR1 and CDR2 from the germline V gene are SGHVS and FQNEAQ. The ends were cut back, 5 bases at V and 10 bases at J, with 21 bases in the middle. The CDR3 DNA reads as TGTGCCAGCAGCACCGAAGGCGGGGGGATGGGATCACCCCTCCACTTT. Protein: CASSTEGGGMGSPLHF.

The chain links TRBV7-2 to TRBJ2-7; D is possibly TRBD1 (6 bases). Germline values: CDR1 SGHTA, CDR2 FQGNSA. This CDR3 is 15 amino acids long. Trimming left V 4 bases short and J 1 base short, with 14 bases between. CDR3 loop: CASSSEQGVSYEQYF. The CDR3 DNA reads TGTGCCAGCAGCTCAGAACAGGGTGTGTCCTACGAGCAGTACTTC.

The V and J genes are TRBV11-2 and TRBJ2-1, with a tentative D call TRBD2 (5 bases). The CDR3 covers 17 residues. Deletions cut 1 base from V and 0 bases from J, with 13 bases between. Germline V CDR1 and CDR2: SGHAT, FQNNGV. The CDR3, as DNA: TGTGCCAGCAGCTTAGTCTCGCGGGTGAGCTCCTACAATGAGCAGTTCTTC. It codes for CASSLVSRVSSYNEQFF.

CDR3 in DNA: TGTGCCAGTGGTGCGGGGACGACTAATGAAAAACTGTTTTTT. Its protein product is CASGAGTTNEKLFF. This chain joins TRBV19 and TRBJ1-4; D might be TRBD1 (5 bases). Trimming removed 8 bases from V and 2 bases from J, with 12 bases in between. The CDR3 is 14 amino acids. Germline CDR1 and CDR2: LNHDA and SQIVND (reference sequence).

In its sample, this clone was seen once. The J gene is TRBJ2-3, the V gene TRBV6-6; tentative D call: TRBD2 (6 bases). Per germline, CDR1 MNHNY and CDR2 SVGAGI (reference sequence). Trimming left V 6 bases short and J 2 bases short, with 15 bases between. The CDR3 has 15 residues. The CDR3 sequence: CASSPDYSVTDTQYF. DNA of the CDR3: TGTGCCAGCAGCCCGGACTATAGTGTCACAGATACGCAGTATTTT.

This rearrangement joins TRBV11-2 to TRBJ1-5, with 10 bases lining up with TRBD1. Per germline, CDR1 SGHAT and CDR2 FQNNGV. Unmatched junction bases numbered 1, after V lost 1 base and J lost 1 base. The CDR3 runs 16 residues. This chain's CDR3 is CASSLGGQGSNQPQHF. The CDR3 nucleotides are TGTGCCAGCAGCTTAGGGGGACAGGGGAGCAATCAGCCCCAGCATTTT.

The chain joins TRBV27 to TRBJ2-5; 11 bases line up with TRBD2. Looked up from germline, CDR1 is MNHEY and CDR2 is SMNVEV (reference sequence). CDR3 size: 16 residues. V trimming: 0 bases; J trimming: 5 bases; junction bases outside the gene matches: 5. The CDR3: CASSLSPSGGMETQYF. CDR3 nucleotide sequence: TGTGCCAGCAGTTTATCTCCTAGCGGGGGGATGGAGACCCAGTACTTC.

This clone appeared a few times. V gene TRBV11-2 combines with J gene TRBJ2-1; 14 nucleotides line up with TRBD2. V dropped 5 bases and J dropped 5; count of bases not matched to a gene: 2. The CDR3 covers 15 residues. Germline CDR1 reads SGHAT; CDR2 reads FQNNGV. CDR3 residues: CASSATSGGDNEQFF. CDR3 nucleotides: TGTGCCAGCAGCGCGACTAGCGGGGGGGACAATGAGCAGTTCTTC.

This chain links TRBV2 with TRBJ2-2, with D perhaps TRBD2 (5 bases). Per germline, CDR1 SNHLY and CDR2 FYNNEI. CDR3 length: 14 residues. V was trimmed by 3 bases and J by 5 bases, leaving 10 bases between them. The CDR3 coding sequence is TGTGCCAGCAGTGAGAAGGGAGCGACCGGGGAGCTGTTTTTT. Amino acid sequence: CASSEKGATGELFF.